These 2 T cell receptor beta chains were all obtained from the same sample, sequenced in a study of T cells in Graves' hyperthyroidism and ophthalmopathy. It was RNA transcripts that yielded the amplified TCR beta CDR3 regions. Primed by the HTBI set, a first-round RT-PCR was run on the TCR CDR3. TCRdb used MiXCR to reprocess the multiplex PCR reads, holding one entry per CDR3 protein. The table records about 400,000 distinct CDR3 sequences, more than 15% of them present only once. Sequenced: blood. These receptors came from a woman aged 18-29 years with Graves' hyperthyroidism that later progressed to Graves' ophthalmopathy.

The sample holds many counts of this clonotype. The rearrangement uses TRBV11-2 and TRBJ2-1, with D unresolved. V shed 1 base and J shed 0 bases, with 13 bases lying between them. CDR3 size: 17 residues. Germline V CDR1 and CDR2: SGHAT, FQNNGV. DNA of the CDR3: TGTGCCAGCAGCTTAGGTTCTGGCGGTAGCTCCTACAATGAGCAGTTCTTC. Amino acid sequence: CASSLGSGGSSYNEQFF.

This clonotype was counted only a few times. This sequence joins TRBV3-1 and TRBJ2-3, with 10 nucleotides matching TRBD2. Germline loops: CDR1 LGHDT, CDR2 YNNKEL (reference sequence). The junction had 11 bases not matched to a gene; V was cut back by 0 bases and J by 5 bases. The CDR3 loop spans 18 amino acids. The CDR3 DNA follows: TGTGCCAGCAGCCAAGATATTCTAGCGGGAGTTCTAGAAGATACGCAGTATTTT. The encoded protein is CASSQDILAGVLEDTQYF.